The 20 T cell receptor beta chains below come from one sample, sequenced in a study of cytomegalovirus exposure and HLA in healthy donors. Assay used: immunoSEQ multiplex PCR; TCRdb lists only in-frame clones, some missing. The data hold roughly 300,000 clones, with around 90% observed a single time. The specimen was PBMCs. The receptors here all came from a woman aged 25 to 39 in good health and CMV-seropositive.

The gene calls are TRBV6-5 and TRBJ2-1; 8 nucleotides line up with TRBD2. The length of the CDR3 is 15 residues. CDR1 and CDR2 (germline): MNHEY, SVGAGI. The trim removed 6 bases at V and 3 bases at J, leaving 7 bases unmatched. The CDR3 region has the DNA TGTGCCAGCAGCCGAAGCGGGAGAGGCTACAATGAGCAGTTCTTC. Translation: CASSRSGRGYNEQFF.

The rearrangement uses TRBV5-6 and TRBJ1-3; D unresolved. The V end was cut by 3 bases, the J end by 2 bases, with 9 bases between. Germline CDR1 is SGHDT and CDR2 is YYEEEE. The CDR3 extends over 14 amino acids. The CDR3 nucleotides are TGTGCCAGCAGCTGGGCGGAACCTGGAAACACCATATATTTT. Its protein is CASSWAEPGNTIYF.

This chain uses TRBV7-6 with TRBJ2-1; 12 nucleotides align to TRBD2. The junction had 4 bases not matched to a gene; V was cut back by 2 bases and J by 5 bases. Germline-derived CDR1 and CDR2 are SGHVS and FNYEAQ. This CDR3 is built from 16 residues. The DNA for the CDR3 is TGTGCCAGCAGCTTAACTAGCGGGAGGAGAAACAATGAGCAGTTCTTC. It yields the protein CASSLTSGRRNNEQFF.

The V and J genes are TRBV27 and TRBJ2-1, with TRBD2 matching over 9 bases. After removal of 5 bases from V and 3 bases from J, the junction contained 5 bases not matched to a gene. Germline values: CDR1 MNHEY, CDR2 SMNVEV (reference sequence). This CDR3 contains 15 residues. DNA for the CDR3: TGTGCCAGCAGTGCCCTAGCGGGAAACTACAATGAGCAGTTCTTC. The encoded protein is CASSALAGNYNEQFF.

This rearrangement joins TRBV7-8 to TRBJ2-7, with D possibly TRBD2 on 7 matching bases. The CDR3 loop spans 15 amino acids. Germline CDR1 is SGHVS and CDR2 is FQNEAQ. V was pared by 1 base and J by 4 bases, with 14 bases between. The CDR3 region is CASSLGGGASYEQYF. The CDR3 DNA is TGTGCCAGCAGCTTAGGGGGGGGCGCTTCGTACGAGCAGTACTTC.

The chain couples TRBV14 to TRBJ2-3; no clear D. The ends were cut back, 1 base at V and 5 bases at J, with 7 bases in the middle. The CDR3 length is 13 residues. The germline V gene encodes CDR1 SGHDN and CDR2 FVKESK. For the CDR3, the DNA is TGTGCCAGCAGCCAAGTCCGGGTAGATACGCAGTATTTT. Its translation: CASSQVRVDTQYF.

The rearrangement joins TRBV20-1 to TRBJ2-5; D is unclear. The germline V gene encodes CDR1 DFQATT and CDR2 SNEGSKA (reference sequence). V gave up 6 bases and J gave up 7 bases, with 9 bases separating them. The length of the CDR3 is 10 residues. The CDR3 is CSATEGTQYF. The CDR3 coding sequence is TGCAGTGCAACCGAAGGGACCCAGTACTTC.

This clone came up once. This chain links TRBV7-9 with TRBJ2-7; unclear D gene. The V gene lost 5 bases and the J gene lost 5 bases, with 10 bases spanning the gap. Germline assignment: CDR1 SEHNR and CDR2 FQNEAQ (reference sequence). The CDR3 is 12 amino acids. CDR3 nucleotides: TGTGCCAGCAGCACGTCCCCCCACGAGCAGTACTTC. Protein sequence: CASSTSPHEQYF. Full variable domain (rest looked up from reference TRBV7-9 and TRBJ2-7): DTGVSQNPRHKITKRGQNVTFRCDPISEHNRLYWYRQTLGQGPEFLTYFQNEAQLEKSRLLSDRFSAERPKGSFSTLEIQRTEQGDSAMYLCASSTSPHEQYFGPGTRLTVT.

The V call is TRBV18, the J call TRBJ2-7; 8 nucleotides align to TRBD2. The CDR3 has 15 residues. Per germline, CDR1 KGHSH and CDR2 LQKENI. V was clipped by 3 bases and J by 5 bases; unmatched bases: 9. CDR3 residues: CASSPSGGVADEQYF. The CDR3 DNA sequence: TGTGCCAGCTCACCTTCGGGGGGGGTAGCGGACGAGCAGTACTTC.

V gene TRBV4-2 combines with J gene TRBJ2-3, with 12 nucleotides matching TRBD1. Germline assignment: CDR1 LGHNA and CDR2 YNFKEQ. V shed 0 bases and J 5 bases; nucleotides not matched to a gene: 6. The CDR3 sequence is 17 residues long. The chain's CDR3 is CASSQEGQGAVLDTQYF. The CDR3 DNA follows: TGTGCCAGCAGCCAAGAGGGACAGGGGGCTGTTTTAGATACGCAGTATTTT.

The chain links TRBV19 to TRBJ2-5, with TRBD2 as a possible D gene (6 bases). The CDR3 has 15 residues. Trimming shortened V by 5 bases and J by 6 bases, and 19 bases separated the two germline ends. Germline lookup yields CDR1 LNHDA and CDR2 SQIVND (reference sequence). The CDR3 is CASSAGPLEGKTQYF. CDR3 nucleotide sequence: TGTGCCAGTAGTGCGGGACCCCTCGAGGGAAAGACCCAGTACTTC.

This clone appeared once. The chain carries TRBV27 and TRBJ1-1; D may be TRBD1 (5 bases). V was pared by 8 bases and J by 1 base, with 14 bases between. CDR1 and CDR2 (germline): MNHEY, SMNVEV (reference sequence). The CDR3 spans 14 residues. CDR3 nucleotide sequence: TGTGCCAGCTCATGGGAGGGGTCGAACACTGAAGCTTTCTTT. Its protein product is CASSWEGSNTEAFF.

The gene calls are TRBV14 and TRBJ2-2, with 7 positions matching TRBD2. This CDR3 is built from 14 residues. Germline V gene lookup returns CDR1 SGHDN and CDR2 FVKESK. Trimming at V came to 1 base and at J to 6 bases, leaving 2 bases not matched to a gene. The CDR3 coding sequence is TGTGCCAGCAGCCAAGCGGCGGGGGCCGGGGAGCTGTTTTTT. The encoded protein is CASSQAAGAGELFF.

This chain uses TRBV4-2 with TRBJ1-5; TRBD1 matches 11 bases. J gave up 6 bases and V 0 bases, and 7 bases lay outside the gene matches. The CDR3 consists of 17 residues. CDR1 LGHNA and CDR2 YNFKEQ come from the germline V gene. The CDR3 nucleotides read TGTGCCAGCAGCCAAGACAGGGTCGGGACAGGGGGTCAGCCCCAGCATTTT. Translating gives CASSQDRVGTGGQPQHF.

V is TRBV2 and J is TRBJ2-1; D is undetermined. Trimming took 7 bases from V and 6 from J, leaving 4 bases between them. Germline V CDR1 and CDR2: SNHLY, FYNNEI. This CDR3 has 10 residues. CDR3 DNA sequence: TGTGCCAGCATAGGCAATGAGCAGTTCTTC. This sequence encodes CASIGNEQFF.

The chain links TRBV10-3 to TRBJ1-2; perhaps TRBD1 as D (6 bases). Germline V lookup: CDR1 ENHRY, CDR2 SYGVKD. This CDR3 spans 13 amino acids. Between the trimmed V and J ends, which lost 4 bases and 6 bases, there was a span of 12 bases. The CDR3 here is CAISGRQANGYTF. The CDR3 bases are TGTGCCATCAGTGGGCGACAGGCGAATGGCTACACCTTC.

This chain joins TRBV6-6 and TRBJ2-1; 7 bases match TRBD1. The CDR3 spans 12 residues. Trimming took 6 bases from V and 5 from J; bases not matched to a gene: 1. CDR1 is MNHNY and CDR2 is SVGAGI in the germline V gene (reference sequence). CDR3 region: CASRGQNNEQFF. The CDR3 nucleotides are TGTGCCAGCAGGGGACAGAACAATGAGCAGTTCTTC.

The chain joins TRBV6-5 to TRBJ1-2; TRBD1 matches at 7 bases. J was trimmed by 5 bases and V by 2 bases; bases with no gene match: 5. Germline V CDR1 and CDR2: MNHEY, SVGAGI. The CDR3 runs 14 residues. The CDR3 coding sequence is TGTGCCAGCAGTTACAGGGGGCCGAGATATGGCTACACCTTC. This gives the protein CASSYRGPRYGYTF.

This clone was recorded once. This chain joins TRBV28 and TRBJ1-2, with D maybe TRBD1 (5 bases). Per the germline V gene, CDR1 is MDHEN and CDR2 is SYDVKM. V was clipped by 3 bases and J by 5 bases, with 13 bases between them. The CDR3 extends over 14 amino acids. The CDR3 DNA follows: TGTGCCAGCAGTTTGAGGGCAGGGTATTATGGCTACACCTTC. Protein: CASSLRAGYYGYTF.

The chain uses TRBV9 and TRBJ1-2; possibly TRBD1 for D (6 bases). CDR3 length: 16 amino acids. The ends were cut back, 0 bases at V and 0 bases at J, with 12 bases in the middle. Germline CDR1 reads SGDLS; CDR2 reads YYNGEE. In DNA, the CDR3 is TGTGCCAGCAGCGTAGCTAAGGACAGAGCTAACTATGGCTACACCTTC. It encodes CASSVAKDRANYGYTF.